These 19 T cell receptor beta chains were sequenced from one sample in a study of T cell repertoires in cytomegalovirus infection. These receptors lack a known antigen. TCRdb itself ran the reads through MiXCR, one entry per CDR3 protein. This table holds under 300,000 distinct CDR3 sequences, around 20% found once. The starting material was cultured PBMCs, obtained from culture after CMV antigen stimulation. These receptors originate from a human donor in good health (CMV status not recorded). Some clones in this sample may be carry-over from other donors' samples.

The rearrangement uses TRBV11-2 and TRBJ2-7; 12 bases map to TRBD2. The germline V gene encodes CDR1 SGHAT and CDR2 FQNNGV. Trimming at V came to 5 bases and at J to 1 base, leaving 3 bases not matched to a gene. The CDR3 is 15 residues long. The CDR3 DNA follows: TGTGCCAGCAGCAAGGGGACTAGCGGGTCCTACGAGCAGTACGTC. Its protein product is CASSKGTSGSYEQYV.

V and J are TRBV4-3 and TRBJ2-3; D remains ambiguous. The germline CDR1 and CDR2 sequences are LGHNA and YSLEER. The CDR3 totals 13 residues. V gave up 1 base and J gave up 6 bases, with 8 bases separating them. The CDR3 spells CASSQARRDTQYF. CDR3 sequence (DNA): TGCGCCAGCAGCCAAGCGAGGCGTGATACGCAGTATTTT.

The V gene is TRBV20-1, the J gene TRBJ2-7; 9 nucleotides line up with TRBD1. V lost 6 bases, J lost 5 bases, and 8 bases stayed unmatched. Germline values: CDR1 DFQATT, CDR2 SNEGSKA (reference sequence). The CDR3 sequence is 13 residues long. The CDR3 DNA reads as TGCAGTGCAATCCCGGGACAGGGCGACGAGCAGTACTTC. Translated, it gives CSAIPGQGDEQYF.

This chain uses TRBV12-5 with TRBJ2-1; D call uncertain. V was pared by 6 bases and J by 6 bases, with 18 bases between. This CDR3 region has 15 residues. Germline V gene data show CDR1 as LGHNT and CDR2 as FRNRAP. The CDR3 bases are TGTGCTAGTGGGGACCTCCATGGCGCATTCAATGAGCAGTTCTTC. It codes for CASGDLHGAFNEQFF. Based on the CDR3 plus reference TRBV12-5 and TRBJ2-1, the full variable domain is DARVTQTPRHKVTEMGQEVTMRCQPILGHNTVFWYRQTMMQGLELLAYFRNRAPLDDSGMPKDRFSAEMPDATLATLKIQPSEPRDSAVYFCASGDLHGAFNEQFFGPGTRLTVL.

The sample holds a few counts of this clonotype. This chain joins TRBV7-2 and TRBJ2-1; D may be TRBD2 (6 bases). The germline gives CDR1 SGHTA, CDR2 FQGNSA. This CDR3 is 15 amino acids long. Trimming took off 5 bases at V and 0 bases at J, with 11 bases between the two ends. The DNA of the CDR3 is TGTGCCAGCAGCACTGCGGGGATCTCCTACAATGAGCAGTTCTTC. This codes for CASSTAGISYNEQFF.

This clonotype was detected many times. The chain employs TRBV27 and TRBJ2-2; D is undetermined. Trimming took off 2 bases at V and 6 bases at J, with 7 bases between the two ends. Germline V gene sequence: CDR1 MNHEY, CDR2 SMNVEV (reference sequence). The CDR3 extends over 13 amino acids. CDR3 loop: CASSLSDPGELFF. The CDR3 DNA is TGTGCCAGCAGTTTAAGTGACCCCGGGGAGCTGTTTTTT.

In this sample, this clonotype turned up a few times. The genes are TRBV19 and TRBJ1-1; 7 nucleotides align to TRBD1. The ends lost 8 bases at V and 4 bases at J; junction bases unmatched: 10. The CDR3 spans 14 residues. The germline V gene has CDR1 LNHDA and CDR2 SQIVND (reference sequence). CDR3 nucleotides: TGTGCCAGTCACTACAGGGGAGGCGGCACTGAAGCTTTCTTT. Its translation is CASHYRGGGTEAFF. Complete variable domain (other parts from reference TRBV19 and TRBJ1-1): DGGITQSPKYLFRKEGQNVTLSCEQNLNHDAMYWYRQDPGQGLRLIYYSQIVNDFQKGDIAEGYSVSREKKESFPLTVTSAQKNPTAFYLCASHYRGGGTEAFFGQGTRLTVV.

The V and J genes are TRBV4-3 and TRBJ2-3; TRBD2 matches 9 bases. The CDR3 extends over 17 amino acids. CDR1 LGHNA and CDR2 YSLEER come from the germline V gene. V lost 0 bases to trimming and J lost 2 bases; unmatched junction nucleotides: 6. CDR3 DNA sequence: TGCGCCAGCAGCCAAGATGGCGCGGGAGGGACCACAGATACGCAGTATTTT. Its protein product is CASSQDGAGGTTDTQYF.

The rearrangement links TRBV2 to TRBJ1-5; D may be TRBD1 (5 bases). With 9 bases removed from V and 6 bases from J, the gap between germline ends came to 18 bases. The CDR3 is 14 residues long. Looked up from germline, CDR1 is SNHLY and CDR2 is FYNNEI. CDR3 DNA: TGTGCCAGGGGGGGAACGGGATTAGGTCAGCCCCAGCATTTT. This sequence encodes CARGGTGLGQPQHF.

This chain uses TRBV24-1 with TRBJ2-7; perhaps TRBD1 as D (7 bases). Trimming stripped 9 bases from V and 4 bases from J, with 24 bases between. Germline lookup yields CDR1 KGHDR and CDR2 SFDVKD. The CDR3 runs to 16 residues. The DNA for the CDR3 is TGTGCCACCGAGGGGGCTAGCGCCAAGCCACCGTACGAGCAGTACGTC. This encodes CATEGASAKPPYEQYV.

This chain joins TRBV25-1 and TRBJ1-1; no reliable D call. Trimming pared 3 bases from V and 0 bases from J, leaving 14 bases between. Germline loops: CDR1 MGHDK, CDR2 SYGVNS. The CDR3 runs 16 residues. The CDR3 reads CASSDNGNQMNTEAFF. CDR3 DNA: TGTGCCAGCAGTGATAACGGCAATCAAATGAACACTGAAGCTTTCTTT.

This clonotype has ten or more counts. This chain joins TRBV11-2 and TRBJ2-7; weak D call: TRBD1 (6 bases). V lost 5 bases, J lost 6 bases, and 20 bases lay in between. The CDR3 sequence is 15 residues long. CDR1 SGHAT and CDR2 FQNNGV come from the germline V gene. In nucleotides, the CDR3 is TGTGCCAGCAGCCCCGGACAGCTTAGGACTGCCGAGCAGTACTTC. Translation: CASSPGQLRTAEQYF.

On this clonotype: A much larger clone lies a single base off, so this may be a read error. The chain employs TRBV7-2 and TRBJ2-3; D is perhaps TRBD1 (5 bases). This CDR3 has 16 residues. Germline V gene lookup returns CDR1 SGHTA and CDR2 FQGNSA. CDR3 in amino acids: CASGLGPRVGTDTQYF. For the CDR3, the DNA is TGTGCCAGCGGCTTAGGGCCCAGGGTGGGCACAGATACGCAGTATTTT.

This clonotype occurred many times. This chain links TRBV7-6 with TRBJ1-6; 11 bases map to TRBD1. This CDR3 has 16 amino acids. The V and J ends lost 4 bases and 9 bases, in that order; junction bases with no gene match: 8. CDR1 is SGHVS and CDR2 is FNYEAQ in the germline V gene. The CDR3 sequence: CASSSSTGTGGSPLHF. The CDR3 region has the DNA TGTGCCAGCAGCTCAAGTACCGGGACAGGGGGTTCACCCCTCCACTTT.

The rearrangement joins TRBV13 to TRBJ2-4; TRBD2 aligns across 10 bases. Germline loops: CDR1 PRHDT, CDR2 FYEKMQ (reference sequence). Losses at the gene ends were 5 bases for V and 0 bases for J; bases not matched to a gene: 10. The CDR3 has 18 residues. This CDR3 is CASSQRTSGDLAKNIQYF. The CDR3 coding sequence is TGTGCCAGCAGCCAACGGACTAGCGGCGACCTAGCCAAAAACATTCAGTACTTC.

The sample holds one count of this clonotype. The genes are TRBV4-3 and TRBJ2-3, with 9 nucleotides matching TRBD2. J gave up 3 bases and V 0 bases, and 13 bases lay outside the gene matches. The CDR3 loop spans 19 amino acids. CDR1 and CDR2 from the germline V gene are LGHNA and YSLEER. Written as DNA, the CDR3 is TGCGCCAGCAGCCAAGATCTGGGGCTAGCGGGAAATGTTACAGATACGCAGTATTTT. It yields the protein CASSQDLGLAGNVTDTQYF.

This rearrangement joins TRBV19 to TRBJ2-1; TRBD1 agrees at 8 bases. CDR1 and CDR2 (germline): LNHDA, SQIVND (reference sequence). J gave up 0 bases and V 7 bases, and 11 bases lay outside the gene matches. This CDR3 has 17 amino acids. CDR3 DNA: TGTGCCAGTACCCCCTCCCGACAGGGGAGCTCCTACAATGAGCAGTTCTTC. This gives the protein CASTPSRQGSSYNEQFF.

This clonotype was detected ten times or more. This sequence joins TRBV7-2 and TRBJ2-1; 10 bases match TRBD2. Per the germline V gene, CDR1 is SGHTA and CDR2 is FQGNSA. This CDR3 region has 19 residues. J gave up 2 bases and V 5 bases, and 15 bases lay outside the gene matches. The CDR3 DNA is TGTGCCAGCAGCCCTAGAGGGAGCGGGAGGGCCTATCCCTACAATGAGCAGTTCTTC. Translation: CASSPRGSGRAYPYNEQFF.

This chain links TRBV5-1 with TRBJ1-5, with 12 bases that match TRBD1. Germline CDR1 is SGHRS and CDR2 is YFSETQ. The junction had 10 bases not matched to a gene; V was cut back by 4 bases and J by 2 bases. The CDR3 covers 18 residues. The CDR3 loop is CASSPGDRGPVGNQPQHF. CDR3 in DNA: TGCGCCAGCAGCCCAGGGGACAGGGGGCCGGTTGGCAATCAGCCCCAGCATTTT.